Listed below are T cell receptor beta chains from one sample, sequenced in a study of Graves' ophthalmopathy and Graves' hyperthyroidism. TCRdb independently ran MiXCR on the multiplex PCR reads; one entry per CDR3 protein. The sample lists 300,000 to 400,000 distinct CDR3 sequences, under 20% occurring once. Material: peripheral blood. These receptors all come from an adult man with Graves' ophthalmopathy. The CDR3 runs from the conserved cysteine through the conserved F or W. The D gene is left open where the match is weak. Not all rows give a size; the values are once, few, many and, for expanded clones, a class.

>-|TRBJ2-7|TRBV30|many
CAWRGGTDVSYEQYF
TGTGCCTGGAGGGGGGGGACAGATGTCTCCTACGAGCAGTACTTC
>-|TRBJ1-5|TRBV28|many
CASSLGTDYQPQHF
TGTGCCAGCAGTTTAGGGACGGACTATCAGCCCCAGCATTTT
>-|TRBJ2-5|TRBV15|-
CATSRVETQYF
TGTGCCACCAGCAGAGTGGAGACCCAGTACTTC
>-|TRBJ1-2|TRBV4-1|many
CASSPEGDGKGYTF
TGCGCCAGCAGCCCCGAGGGCGACGGCAAAGGCTACACCTTC
>TRBD1|TRBJ2-2|TRBV12-3/TRBV12-4|many
CASSFPGTGSTGELFF
TGTGCCAGCAGTTTTCCCGGGACAGGGAGCACCGGGGAGCTGTTTTTT
>-|TRBJ2-7|TRBV6-1|many
CASSRRSRTGYEQYF
TGTGCCAGCAGCCGAAGGAGCCGAACCGGCTACGAGCAGTACTTC
>TRBD2|TRBJ2-4|TRBV5-1|many
CASSLFLSGGDNQYF
TGCGCCAGCAGCTTGTTCTTGAGCGGGGGAGACAATCAGTACTTC
>TRBD1|TRBJ1-3|TRBV7-8|once
CASSLGDRGNTIYF
TGTGCCAGCAGCTTAGGGGACAGGGGAAACACCATATATTTT
>-|TRBJ1-2|TRBV6-5|many
CASSYREGGGYGYTF
TGTGCCAGCAGTTACCGGGAGGGGGGTGGCTATGGCTACACCTTC
>-|TRBJ1-5|TRBV12-3/TRBV12-4|many
CASSPLGSKYSNQPQHF
TGTGCCAGCAGTCCCCTAGGGAGTAAATATAGCAATCAGCCCCAGCATTTT
>-|TRBJ1-1|TRBV7-3|many
CASSHGGLNTEAFF
TGTGCCAGCAGCCATGGGGGGCTCAACACTGAAGCTTTCTTT
>-|TRBJ1-3|TRBV30|many
CACRKQNSGNTIYF
TGTGCCTGCCGGAAACAGAACTCTGGAAACACCATATATTTT
>-|TRBJ2-7|TRBV7-2|many
CASSLVGQTYEQYF
TGTGCCAGCAGCTTAGTTGGACAGACCTACGAGCAGTACTTC
>TRBD2|TRBJ2-2|TRBV19|-
CASSIAFSGLGELFF
TGTGCCAGTAGTATAGCATTTAGCGGGCTCGGGGAGCTGTTTTTT
>-|TRBJ2-2|TRBV6-2/TRBV6-3|many
CASSDPWLSTGELFF
TGTGCCAGCAGTGATCCGTGGCTCAGCACCGGGGAGCTGTTTTTT
>TRBD1|TRBJ2-7|TRBV5-1|-
CASSQGQGLGEQYF
TGCGCCAGCAGCCAAGGACAGGGCCTCGGGGAGCAGTACTTC
>-|TRBJ1-5|TRBV30|few
CAWSGGGSDNQPQHF
TGTGCCTGGAGTGGGGGGGGATCGGACAATCAGCCCCAGCATTTT
>TRBD2|TRBJ2-1|TRBV11-3|few
CASSFGGGINNEQFF
TGTGCCAGCAGCTTCGGGGGGGGTATCAACAATGAGCAGTTCTTC
>-|TRBJ1-1|TRBV7-9|many
CASSFTDRGTEAFF
TGTGCCAGCAGCTTTACGGACAGAGGGACTGAAGCTTTCTTT
>TRBD1|TRBJ2-7|TRBV20-1|-
CSAESAGGSYEQYF
TGCAGTGCTGAGTCGGCAGGGGGCTCCTACGAGCAGTACTTC
>TRBD2|TRBJ2-7|TRBV4-1|few
CASSRRGGTLSLEQYF
TGCGCCAGCAGCCGACGCGGGGGGACCCTTTCCCTCGAGCAGTACTTC
>-|TRBJ1-3|TRBV12-3/TRBV12-4|many
CASSPGKLGNTIYF
TGTGCCAGCAGTCCCGGGAAGCTCGGAAACACCATATATTTT
>-|TRBJ1-2|TRBV27|many
CAARGDPNYGYTF
TGTGCCGCCCGAGGGGACCCTAACTATGGCTACACCTTC
>TRBD1|TRBJ1-1|TRBV7-9|many
CASSLAGTGNTEAFF
TGTGCCAGCAGCTTAGCCGGGACAGGGAACACTGAAGCTTTCTTT
>TRBD2|TRBJ2-5|TRBV20-1|many
CSARAARLAGETQYF
TGCAGTGCTAGAGCAGCCCGACTAGCGGGAGAGACCCAGTACTTC
>-|TRBJ2-2|TRBV27|many
CASSLVRAVGELFF
TGTGCCAGCAGTTTAGTCAGGGCGGTCGGGGAGCTGTTTTTT
>TRBD2|TRBJ2-5|TRBV20-1|many
CSARDGTSVEQETQYF
TGCAGTGCTAGAGACGGGACTAGCGTCGAACAAGAGACCCAGTACTTC
>TRBD1|TRBJ1-5|TRBV6-1|many
CASRPGQANQPQHF
TGTGCCAGCAGGCCCGGACAGGCCAATCAGCCCCAGCATTTT
>-|TRBJ1-1|TRBV15|-
CATSGLNTEAFF
TGTGCCACCTCGGGACTGAACACTGAAGCTTTCTTT
>-|TRBJ1-2|TRBV6-5|many
CASGEVMWGYTF
TGTGCCAGCGGGGAGGTTATGTGGGGCTACACCTTC
>-|TRBJ2-7|TRBV5-6|many
CASSLAGISYEQYF
TGTGCCAGCAGCTTGGCAGGGATCTCCTACGAGCAGTACTTC
>TRBD1|TRBJ2-7|TRBV2|-
CASSEFWGTGGYEQYF
TGTGCCAGCAGTGAATTTTGGGGGACAGGGGGTTACGAGCAGTACTTC
>TRBD1|TRBJ1-5|TRBV6-5|many
CASSYLGQNQPQHF
TGTGCCAGCAGTTACCTGGGACAGAATCAGCCCCAGCATTTT
>TRBD2|TRBJ2-5|TRBV6-1|many
CASTGTRLQTQYF
TGTGCCAGCACTGGGACTAGATTGCAGACCCAGTACTTC
>-|TRBJ1-1|TRBV28|-
CASSRWGNTEAFF
TGTGCCAGCAGCCGGTGGGGAAACACTGAAGCTTTCTTT
>-|TRBJ2-2|TRBV12-3/TRBV12-4|-
CASNNVWTGELFF
TGTGCCAGCAACAACGTATGGACCGGGGAGCTGTTTTTT
>-|TRBJ1-1|TRBV6-5|many
CASSYGGGFVAFF
TGTGCCAGCAGTTACGGCGGGGGTTTCGTAGCTTTCTTT
>TRBD2|TRBJ2-5|TRBV6-5|many
CASSYLKRGAQETQYF
TGTGCCAGCAGTTACCTGAAGCGGGGGGCACAAGAGACCCAGTACTTC
>-|TRBJ2-5|TRBV6-5|-
CASRYSSRQETQYF
TGTGCCAGCAGATACTCGTCGCGGCAAGAGACTCAGTACTTC
>TRBD1|TRBJ1-1|TRBV11-2|many
CASSLDYRGKTEAFF
TGTGCCAGCAGCTTAGACTACAGGGGAAAAACTGAAGCTTTCTTT
>TRBD1|TRBJ1-1|TRBV12-3/TRBV12-4|-
CASSDPGQGITEAFF
TGTGCCAGCAGTGATCCGGGACAGGGTATAACTGAAGCTTTCTTT
>-|TRBJ1-2|TRBV30|-
CAWYVGGGDYIF
TGTGCCTGGTACGTAGGGGGTGGGGACTACATCTTC
>-|TRBJ2-5|TRBV6-1|many
CASSEVGGQETQYF
TGTGCCAGCAGTGAAGTAGGTGGACAAGAGACCCAGTACTTC
>TRBD2|TRBJ2-7|TRBV7-2|-
CASSFRAGDWYEQYF
TGTGCCAGCAGCTTCCGAGCGGGAGATTGGTACGAGCAGTACTTC
>-|TRBJ1-5|TRBV20-1|many
CSAGGRDYQPQHF
TGCAGTGCAGGGGGGAGGGATTATCAGCCCCAGCATTTT
>TRBD1|TRBJ2-1|TRBV6-1|many
CASTGTGLHEQFF
TGTGCCAGTACCGGGACAGGGCTTCATGAGCAGTTCTTC
>-|TRBJ1-6|TRBV7-2|once
CASSLIGGNNSPLHF
TGTGCCAGCAGCTTAATAGGGGGTAATAATTCACCCCTCCACTTT
>-|TRBJ1-3|TRBV30|many
CAWSPVFSGNTIYF
TGTGCCTGGAGTCCGGTCTTCTCTGGAAACACCATATATTTT
>TRBD1|TRBJ1-2|TRBV28|-
CANRGYYGYIF
TGTGCCAACAGGGGGTACTATGGCTACATCTTC
>-|TRBJ1-6|TRBV5-1|many
CASSLGAASSYNSPLHF
TGCGCCAGCAGCTTGGGGGCAGCGAGCTCCTATAATTCACCCCTCCACTTT
>-|TRBJ1-6|TRBV6-5|few
CASSYRPHLSNSPLHF
TGTGCCAGCAGTTACAGGCCACACCTTTCTAATTCACCCCTCCACTTT
>-|TRBJ1-5|TRBV5-1|-
CASSFGRAQPQHF
TGCGCCAGCAGCTTCGGCAGGGCACAGCCCCAGCATTTT
>TRBD2|TRBJ2-4|TRBV27|-
CASSFFPGEGKNIQYF
TGTGCCAGCAGTTTTTTTCCCGGGGAGGGTAAAAACATTCAGTACTTC
>TRBD1|TRBJ1-1|TRBV30|-
CAWSPQGAEAFF
TGTGCCTGGAGTCCCCAGGGGGCTGAAGCTTTCTTT